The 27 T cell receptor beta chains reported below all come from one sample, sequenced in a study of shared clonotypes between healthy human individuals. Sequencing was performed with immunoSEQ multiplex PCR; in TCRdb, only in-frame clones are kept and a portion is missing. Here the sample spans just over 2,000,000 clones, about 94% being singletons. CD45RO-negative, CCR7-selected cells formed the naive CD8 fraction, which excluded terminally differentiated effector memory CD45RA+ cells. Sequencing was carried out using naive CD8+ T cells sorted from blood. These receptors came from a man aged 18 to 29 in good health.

In DNA, the CDR3 is TGTGCCAGCAGCCAAGATTTCAGTCTCGGAGATACGCAGTATTTT. Its translation: CASSQDFSLGDTQYF. This chain connects TRBV14 to TRBJ2-3, with no clear D. V dropped 0 bases and J dropped 5 bases, with 12 bases sitting between them. This CDR3 contains 15 residues. Germline loops: CDR1 SGHDN, CDR2 FVKESK.

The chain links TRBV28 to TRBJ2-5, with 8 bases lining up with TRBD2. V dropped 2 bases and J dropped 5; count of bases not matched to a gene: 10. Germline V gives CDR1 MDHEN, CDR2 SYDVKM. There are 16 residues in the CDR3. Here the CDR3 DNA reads TGTGCCAGCAGTTTAGGTGCGAGCGGGGGCGGGGAGACCCAGTACTTC. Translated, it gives CASSLGASGGGETQYF.

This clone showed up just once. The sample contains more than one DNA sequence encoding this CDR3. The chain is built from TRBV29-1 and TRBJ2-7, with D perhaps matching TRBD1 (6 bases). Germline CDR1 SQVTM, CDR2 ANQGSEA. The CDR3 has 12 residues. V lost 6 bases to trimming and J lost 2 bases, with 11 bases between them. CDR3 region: CSVSTGPYEQYF. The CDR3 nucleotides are TGCAGCGTGTCGACAGGACCCTACGAGCAGTACTTC.

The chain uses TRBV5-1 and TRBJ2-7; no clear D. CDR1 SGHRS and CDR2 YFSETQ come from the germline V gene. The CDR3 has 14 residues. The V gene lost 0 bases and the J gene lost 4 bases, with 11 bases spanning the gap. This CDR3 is CASSLDGPEYEQYF. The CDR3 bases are TGCGCCAGCAGCTTGGACGGACCAGAATACGAGCAGTACTTC.

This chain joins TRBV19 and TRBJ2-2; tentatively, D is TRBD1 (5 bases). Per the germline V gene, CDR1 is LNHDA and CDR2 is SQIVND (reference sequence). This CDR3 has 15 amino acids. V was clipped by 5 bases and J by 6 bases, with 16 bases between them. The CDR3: CASSGRRQSPGELFF. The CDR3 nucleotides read TGTGCCAGTAGTGGCCGGAGACAGTCTCCCGGGGAGCTGTTTTTT.

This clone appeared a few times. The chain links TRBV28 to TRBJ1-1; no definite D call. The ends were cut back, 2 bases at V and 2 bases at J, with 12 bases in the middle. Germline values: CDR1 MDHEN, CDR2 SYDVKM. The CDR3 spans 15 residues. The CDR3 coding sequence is TGTGCCAGCAGTTTAGGGTCTAGGCTAAACACTGAAGCTTTCTTT. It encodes CASSLGSRLNTEAFF.

The CDR3 sequence: CASSKTSGDIYEQYF. CDR3 coding DNA: TGTGCCAGCAGCAAGACTAGCGGGGACATCTACGAGCAGTACTTC. The rearrangement links TRBV7-2 to TRBJ2-7; 11 bases agree with TRBD2. The CDR3 length is 15 residues. V trimming: 5 bases; J trimming: 3 bases; junction bases outside the gene matches: 6. The germline V gene encodes CDR1 SGHTA and CDR2 FQGNSA.

CDR3 bases: TGCGCCAGCAGCCAAGACCCCCCAGGGAGTGTCTACGAGCAGTACTTC. It encodes CASSQDPPGSVYEQYF. This sequence joins TRBV4-1 and TRBJ2-7; D possibly matches TRBD1 or TRBD2 (5 bases each). V dropped 0 bases and J dropped 3 bases, with 15 bases sitting between them. The CDR3 length is 16 residues. CDR1 is MGHRA, CDR2 YSYEKL, per germline.

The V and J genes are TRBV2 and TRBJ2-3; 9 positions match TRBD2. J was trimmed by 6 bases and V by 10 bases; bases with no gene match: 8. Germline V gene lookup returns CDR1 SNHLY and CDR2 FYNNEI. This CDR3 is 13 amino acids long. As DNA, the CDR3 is TGTGCCACACCACCCCTAGCGGGGGATACGCAGTATTTT. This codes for CATPPLAGDTQYF.

The CDR3 nucleotides are TGTGCCAGCAGTTCCCACCGGGACAGGGATACTGAAGCTTTCTTT. Its translation is CASSSHRDRDTEAFF. This rearrangement joins TRBV11-2 to TRBJ1-1, with 9 nucleotides matching TRBD1. With 6 bases clipped from V and 5 bases from J, the junction kept 10 bases outside the gene matches. Germline-derived CDR1 and CDR2 are SGHAT and FQNNGV. The CDR3 has 15 residues.

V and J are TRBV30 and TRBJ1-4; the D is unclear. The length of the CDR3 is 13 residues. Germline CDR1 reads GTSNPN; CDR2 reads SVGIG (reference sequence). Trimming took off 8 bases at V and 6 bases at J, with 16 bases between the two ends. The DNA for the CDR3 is TGTGCCGGTAGGGCTCCCGGATATGAAAAACTGTTTTTT. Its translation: CAGRAPGYEKLFF.

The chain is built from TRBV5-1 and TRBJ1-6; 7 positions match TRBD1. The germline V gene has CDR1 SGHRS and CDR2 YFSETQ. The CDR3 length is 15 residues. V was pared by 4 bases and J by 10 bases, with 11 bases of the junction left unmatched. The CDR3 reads CASSADRNLGSPLHF. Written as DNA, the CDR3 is TGCGCCAGCAGCGCGGACAGGAACTTAGGGTCACCCCTCCACTTT.

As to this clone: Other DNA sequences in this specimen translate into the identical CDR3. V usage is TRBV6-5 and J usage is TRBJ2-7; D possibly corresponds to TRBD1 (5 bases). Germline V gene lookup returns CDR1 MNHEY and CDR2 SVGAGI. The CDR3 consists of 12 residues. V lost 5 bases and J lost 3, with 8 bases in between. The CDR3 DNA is TGTGCCAGCAGTCCCACAGGCTACGAGCAGTACTTC. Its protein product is CASSPTGYEQYF.

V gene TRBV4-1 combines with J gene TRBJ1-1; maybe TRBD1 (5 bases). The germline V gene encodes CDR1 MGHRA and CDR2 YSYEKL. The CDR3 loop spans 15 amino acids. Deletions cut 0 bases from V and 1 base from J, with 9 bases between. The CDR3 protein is CASSQDRGENTEAFF. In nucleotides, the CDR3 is TGCGCCAGCAGCCAAGATCGGGGCGAGAACACTGAAGCTTTCTTT.

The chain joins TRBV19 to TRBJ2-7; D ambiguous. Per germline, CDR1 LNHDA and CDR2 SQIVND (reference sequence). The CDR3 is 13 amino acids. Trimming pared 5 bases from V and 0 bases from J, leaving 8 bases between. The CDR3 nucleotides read TGTGCCAGTAGTGTCTCATTCTCCTACGAGCAGTACTTC. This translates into CASSVSFSYEQYF.

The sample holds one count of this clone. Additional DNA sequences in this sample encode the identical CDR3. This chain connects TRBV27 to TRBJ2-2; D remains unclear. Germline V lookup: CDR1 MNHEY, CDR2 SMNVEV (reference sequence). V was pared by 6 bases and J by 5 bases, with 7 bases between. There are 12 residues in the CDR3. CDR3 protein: CASSPPTGELFF. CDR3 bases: TGTGCCAGCAGCCCCCCGACCGGGGAGCTGTTTTTT.

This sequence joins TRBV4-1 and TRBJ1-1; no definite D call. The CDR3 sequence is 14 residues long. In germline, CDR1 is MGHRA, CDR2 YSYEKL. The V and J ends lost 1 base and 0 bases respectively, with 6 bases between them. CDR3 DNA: TGCGCCAGCAGCCAAGTTGCTATGAACACTGAAGCTTTCTTT. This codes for CASSQVAMNTEAFF.

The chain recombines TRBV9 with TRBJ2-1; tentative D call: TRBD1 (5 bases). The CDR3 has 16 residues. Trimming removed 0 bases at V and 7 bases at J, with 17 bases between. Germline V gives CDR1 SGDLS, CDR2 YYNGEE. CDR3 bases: TGTGCCAGCAGCGTAGCTGATTGGGGCGGTCGGAATGAGCAGTTCTTC. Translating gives CASSVADWGGRNEQFF.

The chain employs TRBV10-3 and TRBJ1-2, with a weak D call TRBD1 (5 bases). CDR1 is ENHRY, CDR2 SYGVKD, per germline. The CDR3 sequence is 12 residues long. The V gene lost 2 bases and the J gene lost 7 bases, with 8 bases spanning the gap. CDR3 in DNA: TGTGCCATCAGTGAGGCAGGGCCTGGCTACACCTTC. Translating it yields CAISEAGPGYTF.

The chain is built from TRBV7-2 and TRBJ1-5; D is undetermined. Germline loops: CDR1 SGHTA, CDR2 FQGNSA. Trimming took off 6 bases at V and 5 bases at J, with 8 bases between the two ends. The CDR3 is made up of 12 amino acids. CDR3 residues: CASRNSDQPQHF. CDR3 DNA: TGTGCCAGCAGAAACAGCGATCAGCCCCAGCATTTT.

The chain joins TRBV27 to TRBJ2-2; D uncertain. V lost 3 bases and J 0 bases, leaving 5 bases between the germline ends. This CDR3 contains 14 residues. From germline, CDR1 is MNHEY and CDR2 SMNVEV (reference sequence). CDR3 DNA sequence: TGTGCCAGCAGTTTTGTCCCGAACACCGGGGAGCTGTTTTTT. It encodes CASSFVPNTGELFF.

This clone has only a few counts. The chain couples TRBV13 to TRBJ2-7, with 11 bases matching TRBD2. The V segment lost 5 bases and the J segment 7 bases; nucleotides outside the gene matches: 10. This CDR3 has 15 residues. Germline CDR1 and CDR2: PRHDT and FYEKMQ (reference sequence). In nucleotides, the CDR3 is TGTGCCAGCAGCCGAACCGCTAGCGGGGGGCGTGAGCAGTACTTC. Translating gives CASSRTASGGREQYF.

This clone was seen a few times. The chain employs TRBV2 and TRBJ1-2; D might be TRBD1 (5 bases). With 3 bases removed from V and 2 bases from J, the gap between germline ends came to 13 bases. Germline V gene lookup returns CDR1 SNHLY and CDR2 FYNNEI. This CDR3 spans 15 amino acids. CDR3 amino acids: CASSEPEGINYGYTF. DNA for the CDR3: TGTGCCAGCAGTGAGCCGGAGGGGATCAACTATGGCTACACCTTC.

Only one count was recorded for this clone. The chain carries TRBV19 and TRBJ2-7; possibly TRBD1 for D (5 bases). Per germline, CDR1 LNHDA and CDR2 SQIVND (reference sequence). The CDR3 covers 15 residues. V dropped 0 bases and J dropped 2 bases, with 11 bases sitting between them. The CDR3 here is CASSIDSGIPYEQYF. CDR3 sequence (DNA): TGTGCCAGTAGTATAGATTCAGGGATTCCCTACGAGCAGTACTTC.

The CDR3 sequence is CASSSRWAETQYF. CDR3 bases: TGTGCCAGCAGCTCCAGGTGGGCCGAGACCCAGTACTTC. The chain employs TRBV7-2 and TRBJ2-5; the D is unclear. Germline V gene data show CDR1 as SGHTA and CDR2 as FQGNSA. The length of the CDR3 is 13 residues. V was pared by 4 bases and J by 5 bases, with 11 bases between.

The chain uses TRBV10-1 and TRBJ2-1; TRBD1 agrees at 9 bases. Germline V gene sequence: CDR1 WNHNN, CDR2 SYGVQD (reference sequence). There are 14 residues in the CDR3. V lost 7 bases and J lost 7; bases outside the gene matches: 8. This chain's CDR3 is CASNRDRDWNEQFF. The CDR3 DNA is TGCGCCAGCAACCGGGACAGGGATTGGAATGAGCAGTTCTTC.

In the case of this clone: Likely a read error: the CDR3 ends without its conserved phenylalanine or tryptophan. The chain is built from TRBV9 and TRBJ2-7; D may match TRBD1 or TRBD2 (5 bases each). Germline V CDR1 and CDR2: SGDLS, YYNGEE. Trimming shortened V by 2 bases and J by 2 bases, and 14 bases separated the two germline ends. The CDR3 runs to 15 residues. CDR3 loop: CASSVGTLYTYEQYL. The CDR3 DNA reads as TGTGCCAGCAGCGTTGGGACCCTTTACACCTACGAGCAGTACCTC.